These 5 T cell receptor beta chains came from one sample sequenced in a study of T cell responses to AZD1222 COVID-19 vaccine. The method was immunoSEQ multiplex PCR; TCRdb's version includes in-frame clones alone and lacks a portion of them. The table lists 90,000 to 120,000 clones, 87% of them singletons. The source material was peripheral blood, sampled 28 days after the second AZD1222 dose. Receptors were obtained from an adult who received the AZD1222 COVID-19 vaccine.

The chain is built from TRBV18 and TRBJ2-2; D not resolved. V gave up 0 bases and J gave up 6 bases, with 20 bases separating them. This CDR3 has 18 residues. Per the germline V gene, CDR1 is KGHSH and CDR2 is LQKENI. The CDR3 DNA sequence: TGTGCCAGCTCACCACCGAAGTGGCCATTTCAATTTCCCGGGGAGCTGTTTTTT. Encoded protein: CASSPPKWPFQFPGELFF.

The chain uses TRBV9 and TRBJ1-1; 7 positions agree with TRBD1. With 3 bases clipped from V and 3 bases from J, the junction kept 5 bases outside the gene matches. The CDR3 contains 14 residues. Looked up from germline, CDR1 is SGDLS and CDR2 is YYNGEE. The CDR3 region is CASSAQGGDTEAFF. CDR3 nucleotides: TGTGCCAGCAGCGCCCAGGGGGGGGACACTGAAGCTTTCTTT.

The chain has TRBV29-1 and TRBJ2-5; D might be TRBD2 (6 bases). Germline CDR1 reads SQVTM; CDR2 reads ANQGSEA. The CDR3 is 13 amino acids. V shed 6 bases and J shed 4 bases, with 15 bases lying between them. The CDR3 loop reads CSVAPQEGETQYF. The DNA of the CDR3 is TGCAGCGTCGCACCGCAGGAGGGAGAGACCCAGTACTTC.

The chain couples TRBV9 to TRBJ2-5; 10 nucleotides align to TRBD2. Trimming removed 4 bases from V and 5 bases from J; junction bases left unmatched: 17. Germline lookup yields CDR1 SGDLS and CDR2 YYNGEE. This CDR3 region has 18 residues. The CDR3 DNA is TGTGCCAGCAGCACACCCCGTGCGAGCGGGGGGGTATCGGAGACCCAGTACTTC. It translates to CASSTPRASGGVSETQYF.

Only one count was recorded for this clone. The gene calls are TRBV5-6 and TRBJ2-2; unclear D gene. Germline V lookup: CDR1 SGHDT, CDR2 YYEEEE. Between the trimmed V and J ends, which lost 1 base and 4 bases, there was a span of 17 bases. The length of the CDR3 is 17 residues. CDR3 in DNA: TGTGCCAGCAGCTTGATCGGCCAGGTCATAGGCACCGGGGAGCTGTTTTTT. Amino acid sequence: CASSLIGQVIGTGELFF.